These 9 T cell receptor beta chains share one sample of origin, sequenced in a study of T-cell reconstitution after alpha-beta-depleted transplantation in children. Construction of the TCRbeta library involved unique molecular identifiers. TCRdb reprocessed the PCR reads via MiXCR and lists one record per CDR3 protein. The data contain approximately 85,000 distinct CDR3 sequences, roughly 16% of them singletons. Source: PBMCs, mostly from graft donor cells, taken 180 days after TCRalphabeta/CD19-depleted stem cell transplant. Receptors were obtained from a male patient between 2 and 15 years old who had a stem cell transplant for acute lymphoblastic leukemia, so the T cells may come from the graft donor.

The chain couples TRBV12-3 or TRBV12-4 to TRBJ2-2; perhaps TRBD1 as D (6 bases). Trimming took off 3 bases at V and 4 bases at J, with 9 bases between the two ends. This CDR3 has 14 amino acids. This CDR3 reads CASSFQGITGELFF. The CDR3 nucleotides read TGTGCCAGCAGTTTTCAGGGGATCACCGGGGAGCTGTTTTTT.

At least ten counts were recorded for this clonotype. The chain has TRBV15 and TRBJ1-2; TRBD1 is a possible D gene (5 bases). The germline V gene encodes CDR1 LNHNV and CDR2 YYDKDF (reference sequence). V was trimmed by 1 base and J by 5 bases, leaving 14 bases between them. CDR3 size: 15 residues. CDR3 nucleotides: TGTGCCACCAGCAGAGCTCAGACAGAGATATATGGCTACACCTTC. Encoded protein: CATSRAQTEIYGYTF.

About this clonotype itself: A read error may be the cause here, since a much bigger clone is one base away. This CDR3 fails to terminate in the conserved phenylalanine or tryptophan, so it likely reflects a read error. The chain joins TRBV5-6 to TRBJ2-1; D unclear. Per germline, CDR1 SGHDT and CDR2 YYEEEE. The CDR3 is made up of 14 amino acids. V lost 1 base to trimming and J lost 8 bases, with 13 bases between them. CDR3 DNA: TGTGCCAGCAGCTTGTTCATAATGGTCGATGAGCAGTTCCTC. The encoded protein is CASSLFIMVDEQFL.

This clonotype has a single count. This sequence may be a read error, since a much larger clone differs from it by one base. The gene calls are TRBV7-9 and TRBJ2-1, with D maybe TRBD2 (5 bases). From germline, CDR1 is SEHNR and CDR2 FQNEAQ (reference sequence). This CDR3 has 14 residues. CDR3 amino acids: CASSLSGPYNEQSF. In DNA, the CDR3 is TGTGCCAGCAGTCTGAGCGGACCATACAATGAGCAGTCCTTC.

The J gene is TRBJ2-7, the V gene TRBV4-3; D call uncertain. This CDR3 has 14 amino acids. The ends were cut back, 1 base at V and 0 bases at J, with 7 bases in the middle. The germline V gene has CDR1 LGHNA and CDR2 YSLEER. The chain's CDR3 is CASSQATGSYEQYF. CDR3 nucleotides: TGCGCCAGCAGCCAAGCTACCGGCTCCTACGAGCAGTACTTC.

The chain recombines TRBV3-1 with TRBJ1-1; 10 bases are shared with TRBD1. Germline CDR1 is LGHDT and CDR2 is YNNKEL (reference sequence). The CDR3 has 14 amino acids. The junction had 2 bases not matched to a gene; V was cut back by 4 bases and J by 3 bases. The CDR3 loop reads CASSRGTGDTEAFF. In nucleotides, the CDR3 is TGTGCCAGCAGCCGAGGGACAGGGGACACTGAAGCTTTCTTT.

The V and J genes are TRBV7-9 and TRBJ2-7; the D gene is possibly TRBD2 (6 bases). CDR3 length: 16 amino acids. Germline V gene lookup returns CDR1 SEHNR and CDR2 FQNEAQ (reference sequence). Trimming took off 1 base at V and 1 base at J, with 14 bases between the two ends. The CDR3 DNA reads TGTGCCAGCAGCTTAGAAACCGGGGGTTCATCCTACGAGCAGTACTTC. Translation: CASSLETGGSSYEQYF.

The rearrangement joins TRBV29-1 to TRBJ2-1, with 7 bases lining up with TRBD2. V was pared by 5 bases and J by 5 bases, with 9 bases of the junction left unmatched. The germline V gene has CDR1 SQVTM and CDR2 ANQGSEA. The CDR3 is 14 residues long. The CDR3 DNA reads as TGCAGCGTTCCCCGACTAGCCCTTGACAATGAGCAGTTCTTC. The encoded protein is CSVPRLALDNEQFF.

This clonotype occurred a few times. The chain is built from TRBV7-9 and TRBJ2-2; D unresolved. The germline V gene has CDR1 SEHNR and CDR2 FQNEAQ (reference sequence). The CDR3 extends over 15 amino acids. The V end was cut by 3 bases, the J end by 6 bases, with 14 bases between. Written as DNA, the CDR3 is TGTGCCAGCAGCTTCAGCTGGGAATCTGCCGGGGAGCTGTTTTTT. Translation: CASSFSWESAGELFF.